This TCR beta chain was observed in a study of control samples from healthy donors and cancer patients. TCRdb's copy holds only in-frame clones and misses some; the assay was immunoSEQ multiplex PCR. The data contain some 150,000 clones, approximately 91% of them singletons. Trimming stripped 2 bases from V and 0 bases from J, with 11 bases between. CDR1 and CDR2 from the germline V gene are MNHEY and SMNVEV (reference sequence). The CDR3 loop spans 15 amino acids. Sample: blood. This sequence was found in a man aged 30-40 years in good health. This rearrangement joins TRBV27 to TRBJ2-7; D is ambiguous. CDR3 protein: CASSLRAESSYEQYF. CDR3 coding DNA: TGTGCCAGCAGTTTAAGGGCGGAGAGCTCCTACGAGCAGTACTTC.